What follows are 19 T cell receptor beta chains derived from one specimen sequenced in a study of cytomegalovirus exposure and HLA in healthy donors. Primers included in the PCR were 60 Vbeta and 13 Jbeta primers. The protocol was immunoSEQ multiplex PCR, while the TCRdb copy is restricted to in-frame clones and leaves out a portion. Seen here are approximately 140,000 clones, approximately 85% observed once, and the top ten hold around 0.54%. Material: PBMCs. The source is a woman in her 40s in good health and CMV-seronegative.

The chain carries TRBV9 and TRBJ2-3, with a possible D match to TRBD1 (5 bases). This CDR3 spans 15 amino acids. The germline V gene encodes CDR1 SGDLS and CDR2 YYNGEE. Trimming pared 4 bases from V and 4 bases from J, leaving 16 bases between. CDR3 DNA: TGTGCCAGCAGCCTCAGGACATCTTGGCCAGATACGCAGTATTTT. Translated, it gives CASSLRTSWPDTQYF.

The chain couples TRBV6-6 to TRBJ2-4; D gene uncertain. Germline V lookup: CDR1 MNHNY, CDR2 SVGAGI (reference sequence). This CDR3 spans 13 amino acids. Trimming left V 7 bases short and J 3 bases short, with 10 bases between. The CDR3: CASTSGGKNIQYF. CDR3 DNA sequence: TGTGCCAGCACTTCAGGTGGCAAAAACATTCAGTACTTC.

This rearrangement joins TRBV7-8 to TRBJ1-3, with TRBD1 identical over 9 bases. The CDR3 length is 17 residues. CDR1 and CDR2 (germline): SGHVS, FQNEAQ. J lost 0 bases, V lost 6 bases, and 9 bases had no gene match. This CDR3 is CASRRTGDRASGNTIYF. The CDR3, as DNA: TGTGCCAGCAGGAGAACAGGGGACAGGGCCTCTGGAAACACCATATATTTT.

The rearrangement joins TRBV4-1 to TRBJ1-4; D ambiguous. The V and J ends lost 1 base and 7 bases respectively, with 7 bases between them. Germline loops: CDR1 MGHRA, CDR2 YSYEKL. This CDR3 is 13 amino acids long. The CDR3 region is CASSQGRSEKLFF. The CDR3 region has the DNA TGCGCCAGCAGCCAAGGGCGGAGTGAAAAACTGTTTTTT.

The rearrangement joins TRBV7-9 to TRBJ2-5; D is possibly TRBD2 (6 bases). V was pared by 3 bases and J by 0 bases, with 11 bases between. This CDR3 is built from 15 residues. The V gene's germline CDR1 is SEHNR and CDR2 FQNEAQ (reference sequence). CDR3 nucleotide sequence: TGTGCCAGCAGCTTTAAGACTAGAGACCAAGAGACCCAGTACTTC. Encoded protein: CASSFKTRDQETQYF.

The chain combines TRBV5-1 with TRBJ1-1; D ambiguous. CDR3 length: 15 residues. Per the germline V gene, CDR1 is SGHRS and CDR2 is YFSETQ. Trimming took off 1 base at V and 2 bases at J, with 12 bases between the two ends. The DNA for the CDR3 is TGCGCCAGCAGCTTGAGCACAGTAAGAAACACTGAAGCTTTCTTT. Its protein is CASSLSTVRNTEAFF.

The chain combines TRBV2 with TRBJ2-7, with 11 bases lining up with TRBD2. The CDR3 covers 14 residues. V lost 3 bases and J lost 7; bases outside the gene matches: 5. The germline V gene encodes CDR1 SNHLY and CDR2 FYNNEI. The CDR3 region has the DNA TGTGCCAGCAGTGATGGTCTAGCGGGAGGTGAGCAGTACTTC. Protein product: CASSDGLAGGEQYF.

Comment on this clone: One end of the junction is discordant with germline, which a read error may explain. The chain couples TRBV6-4 to TRBJ2-4, with 10 bases lining up with TRBD1. The CDR3 loop spans 11 amino acids. Germline assignment: CDR1 MRHNA and CDR2 SNTAGT. CDR3 nucleotides: TGTGCCAGCAGCGGGGGGACAGGGGCCGGTTTC. It specifies CASSGGTGAGF.

The chain employs TRBV28 and TRBJ2-6; D ambiguous. The CDR3 loop spans 15 amino acids. Looked up from germline, CDR1 is MDHEN and CDR2 is SYDVKM. V lost 8 bases to trimming and J lost 3 bases, with 14 bases between them. In DNA form, the CDR3 reads TGTGCCAGCGGTACAAAAGTTGGTGGGGCCAACGTCCTGACTTTC. This encodes CASGTKVGGANVLTF.

The chain carries TRBV7-8 and TRBJ2-7, with D maybe TRBD2 (6 bases). Germline V lookup: CDR1 SGHVS, CDR2 FQNEAQ. CDR3 length: 15 residues. The V end lost 5 bases, the J end lost 3 bases, and 17 bases lay between the germline ends. CDR3 loop: CASSPPLGGGYEQYF. In nucleotides, the CDR3 is TGTGCCAGCAGCCCCCCCCTCGGGGGTGGCTACGAGCAGTACTTC.

The rearrangement joins TRBV5-6 to TRBJ2-7, with D uncertain. The CDR3 is 15 amino acids. Trimming took off 0 bases at V and 3 bases at J, with 13 bases between the two ends. Germline CDR1 and CDR2: SGHDT and YYEEEE. CDR3 sequence: CASSLAVSSVYEQYF. The CDR3 region has the DNA TGTGCCAGCAGCTTGGCGGTTTCCTCCGTCTACGAGCAGTACTTC.

The rearrangement links TRBV5-1 to TRBJ2-7, with D maybe TRBD1 (6 bases). CDR3 size: 14 residues. Germline V lookup: CDR1 SGHRS, CDR2 YFSETQ. V lost 0 bases to trimming and J lost 1 base, with 8 bases between them. In DNA, the CDR3 is TGCGCCAGCAGCTTGGGGACAGAGTCCTACGAGCAGTACTTC. This codes for CASSLGTESYEQYF. The full variable domain, with the rest looked up from reference TRBV5-1 and TRBJ2-7, is KAGVTQTPRYLIKTRGQQVTLSCSPISGHRSVSWYQQTPGQGLQFLFEYFSETQRNKGNFPGRFSGRQFSNSRSEMNVSTLELGDSALYLCASSLGTESYEQYFGPGTRLTVT.

The rearrangement uses TRBV9 and TRBJ1-5; 8 nucleotides line up with TRBD1. This CDR3 is 15 amino acids long. Germline assignment: CDR1 SGDLS and CDR2 YYNGEE. J was trimmed by 5 bases and V by 0 bases; bases with no gene match: 4. The DNA for the CDR3 is TGTGCCAGCAGCGTAGATGGACAGGGTGATCAGCCCCAGCATTTT. Translated, it gives CASSVDGQGDQPQHF.

The chain has TRBV5-1 and TRBJ1-3; D gene uncertain. V gave up 4 bases and J gave up 4 bases, with 9 bases separating them. CDR1 is SGHRS, CDR2 YFSETQ, per germline. This CDR3 comprises 13 residues. The chain's CDR3 is CASSDLQGNTIYF. In DNA, the CDR3 is TGCGCCAGCAGCGACCTACAGGGAAACACCATATATTTT.

This clone was detected a few times. The chain employs TRBV6-6 and TRBJ2-7; no definite D call. This CDR3 is 12 amino acids long. CDR1 is MNHNY and CDR2 is SVGAGI in the germline V gene (reference sequence). Trimming removed 5 bases from V and 5 bases from J, with 10 bases in between. This CDR3 is CASSPPQDEQYF. CDR3 in DNA: TGTGCCAGCAGTCCTCCCCAGGACGAGCAGTACTTC.

The chain carries TRBV11-2 and TRBJ2-7; D remains ambiguous. The J call may be in error: the DNA end matches TRBJ2-1 better. The germline gives CDR1 SGHAT, CDR2 FQNNGV. This CDR3 has 15 amino acids. CDR3 sequence reads: CASSLERLYSDEQFF. For the CDR3, the DNA is TGTGCCAGCAGCTTAGAACGACTTTACTCCGATGAGCAGTTCTTC.

The CDR3 spells CATVDRNNSPLHF. The CDR3 DNA is TGTGCCACCGTGGACAGAAATAATTCACCCCTCCACTTT. The chain employs TRBV28 and TRBJ1-6, with D perhaps TRBD1 (6 bases). V dropped 10 bases and J dropped 5 bases, with 12 bases sitting between them. Germline V lookup: CDR1 MDHEN, CDR2 SYDVKM. This CDR3 region has 13 residues. The variable domain in full, with the rest retrieved from reference TRBV28 and TRBJ1-6, is DVKVTQSSRYLVKRTGEKVFLECVQDMDHENMFWYRQDPGLGLRLIYFSYDVKMKEKGDIPEGYSVSREKKERFSLILESASTNQTSMYLCATVDRNNSPLHFGNGTRLTVT.

The genes are TRBV18 and TRBJ2-2, with a possible D match to TRBD2 (5 bases). V lost 5 bases, J lost 13 bases, and 14 bases lay in between. Germline V gives CDR1 KGHSH, CDR2 LQKENI. The CDR3 is 12 amino acids. This chain's CDR3 is CASSTAPGGLFF. As DNA, the CDR3 is TGTGCCAGCTCAACGGCCCCCGGAGGGCTGTTTTTT.

The chain uses TRBV29-1 and TRBJ2-3; D possibly corresponds to TRBD1 (6 bases). The CDR3 is made up of 13 amino acids. Trimming took off 8 bases at V and 1 base at J, with 13 bases between the two ends. Germline lookup yields CDR1 SQVTM and CDR2 ANQGSEA. The CDR3 spells CSSNRVGTDTQYF. The CDR3 nucleotides are TGCAGCTCAAACAGGGTGGGCACAGATACGCAGTATTTT.